This T cell receptor (beta chain) was profiled in a study of beta chain features in type 1 diabetes. For the study at large: Analysis included 100 million to 140 million sorted cells drawn from all samples. Study findings and constraints: Junctions at VDJ sites from type 1 diabetes patients had fewer insertions and more deletions.

V lost 5 bases, J lost 5 bases, and 10 bases lay in between. In germline, CDR1 is SGHVS, CDR2 FNYEAQ. The length of the CDR3 is 13 residues. TCRB transcripts that were expressed got sequenced, as all of the isolated RNA had been reverse transcribed. The method was immunoSEQ multiplex PCR; TCRdb's version includes in-frame clones alone and lacks a portion of them. This sample yields 130,000 to 150,000 clones, of which about 9.2% are seen a single time; about 0.66% belongs to the top ten. A sort by CD45RO/CCR7/CD25/CD127/CD95/CD27 yielded CD4+ naive, central memory, regulatory and stem cell-like memory cells. This clone turned up a few times. The antigen is not known.

The sequenced sample consisted of central memory CD4+ T cells from blood. The sequence derives from a man between 18 and 35 years old in good health. The chain carries TRBV7-6 and TRBJ2-1; D call uncertain. Here the CDR3 reads CASSTLLDNEQFF. CDR3 nucleotide sequence: TGTGCCAGCAGCACCCTACTCGACAATGAGCAGTTCTTC.